The T cell receptor (beta chain) described here comes from a study of OX40 agonist ivuxolimab in advanced cancers. This CDR3 comprises 13 residues. Between the trimmed V and J ends, which lost 6 bases and 7 bases, there was a span of 13 bases. Germline CDR1 reads MDHEN; CDR2 reads SYDVKM. The method was immunoSEQ multiplex PCR; TCRdb's version includes in-frame clones alone and lacks a portion of them. The table includes tens of thousands of clones, about 90% detected once. Source: CD4+ or CD8+ T cells sorted from blood, taken in a trial of the OX40 agonist ivuxolimab. The sequence was collected from an adult with an advanced solid tumor such as melanoma, head and neck, liver or kidney cancer. The gene calls are TRBV28 and TRBJ2-1, with D possibly being TRBD1 or TRBD2 (5 bases each). The CDR3 here is CASSSGASNEQFF. Here the CDR3 DNA reads TGTGCCAGCAGCTCCGGGGCCTCTAATGAGCAGTTCTTC. The full variable domain, rest sourced from reference TRBV28 and TRBJ2-1, is DVKVTQSSRYLVKRTGEKVFLECVQDMDHENMFWYRQDPGLGLRLIYFSYDVKMKEKGDIPEGYSVSREKKERFSLILESASTNQTSMYLCASSSGASNEQFFGPGTRLTVL.